This T cell receptor (beta chain) was profiled in a study of T cell repertoires in cytomegalovirus infection. TCRdb reprocessed the reads with MiXCR, giving one entry per CDR3 protein. The sample holds about 100,000 distinct CDR3 sequences, 23% seen once. The V end lost 6 bases, the J end lost 2 bases, and 8 bases lay between the germline ends. CDR3 length: 12 amino acids. The V gene's germline CDR1 is MNHNS and CDR2 SASEGT. This sequence joins TRBV6-1 and TRBJ2-7; no clear D. The sample taken for sequencing was CD8+ T cells from PBMCs. The receptor's source is a human donor in good health (CMV status not recorded). Some clones in this sample may be carry-over from other donors' samples. The chain's CDR3 is CASRLQTYEQYF. CDR3 sequence (DNA): TGTGCCAGCAGGTTGCAGACCTACGAGCAGTACTTC.